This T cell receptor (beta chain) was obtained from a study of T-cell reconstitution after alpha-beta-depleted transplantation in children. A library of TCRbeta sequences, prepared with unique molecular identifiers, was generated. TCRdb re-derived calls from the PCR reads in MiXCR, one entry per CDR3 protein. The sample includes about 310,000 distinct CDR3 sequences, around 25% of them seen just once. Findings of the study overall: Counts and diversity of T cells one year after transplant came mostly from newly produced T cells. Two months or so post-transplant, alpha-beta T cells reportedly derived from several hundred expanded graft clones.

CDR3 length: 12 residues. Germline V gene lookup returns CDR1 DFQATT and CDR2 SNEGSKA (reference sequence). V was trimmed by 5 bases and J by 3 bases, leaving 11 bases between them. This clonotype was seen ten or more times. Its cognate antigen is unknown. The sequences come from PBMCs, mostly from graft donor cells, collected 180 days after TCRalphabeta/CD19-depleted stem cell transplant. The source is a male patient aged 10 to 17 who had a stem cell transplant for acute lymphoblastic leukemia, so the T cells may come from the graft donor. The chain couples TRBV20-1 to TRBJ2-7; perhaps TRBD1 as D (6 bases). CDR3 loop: CSAQGQSYEQYF. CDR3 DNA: TGCAGTGCTCAAGGACAGAGCTACGAGCAGTACTTC.